Following are 28 T cell receptor beta chains from one sample sequenced in a study of T-cell reconstitution after alpha-beta-depleted transplantation in children. Preparation of the TCRbeta library involved a method that used unique molecular identifiers. One entry per CDR3 protein, called by TCRdb with MiXCR from the PCR reads. The sample includes around 600,000 distinct CDR3 sequences, 23% seen only once; the top ten take less than 15%. The sample here was PBMCs, mostly from graft donor cells, taken 360 days after TCRalphabeta/CD19-depleted stem cell transplant. The receptors stem from a boy under two years old who had a stem cell transplant for acute myeloid leukemia, so the T cells may come from the graft donor.

The V and J genes are TRBV7-8 and TRBJ2-1; D uncertain. Trimming left V 1 base short and J 0 bases short, with 7 bases between. Germline values: CDR1 SGHVS, CDR2 FQNEAQ. CDR3 length: 15 amino acids. The CDR3 region is CASSLGSISYNEQFF. CDR3 bases: TGTGCCAGCAGCTTAGGGTCCATCTCCTACAATGAGCAGTTCTTC.

This clonotype occurred many times. For the CDR3, the DNA is TGCGCCAGCAGCCTGACCCCGGTGGATACGCAGTATTTT. Protein sequence: CASSLTPVDTQYF. The chain has TRBV4-1 and TRBJ2-3; D not resolved. V was shortened by 4 bases and J by 6 bases, with 11 bases between the two germline ends. The CDR3 is 13 residues long. Germline V gives CDR1 MGHRA, CDR2 YSYEKL.

The sample holds a few counts of this clonotype. This chain connects TRBV6-5 to TRBJ2-4; D is unresolved. This CDR3 has 10 amino acids. Germline CDR1 MNHEY, CDR2 SVGAGI. Trimming cost V 6 bases and J 5 bases, with 2 bases left between them. The CDR3 loop is CASRENIQYF. The CDR3 DNA sequence: TGTGCCAGCAGGGAAAACATTCAGTACTTC.

This clonotype was seen at least ten times. The V call is TRBV6-5, the J call TRBJ1-4; D uncertain. Germline CDR1 and CDR2: MNHEY and SVGAGI. The V gene lost 0 bases and the J gene lost 4 bases, with 9 bases spanning the gap. The CDR3 contains 15 residues. CDR3 DNA sequence: TGTGCCAGCAGTTACTCGAGACGGTTTAATGAAAAACTGTTTTTT. Protein: CASSYSRRFNEKLFF.

The chain combines TRBV6-5 with TRBJ2-2, with D possibly TRBD2 on 6 matching bases. CDR1 and CDR2 from the germline V gene are MNHEY and SVGAGI. V was trimmed by 0 bases and J by 2 bases, leaving 10 bases between them. This CDR3 has 16 amino acids. The chain's CDR3 is CASSYSAGLNTGELFF. In nucleotides, the CDR3 is TGTGCCAGCAGTTACTCGGCGGGGCTCAACACCGGGGAGCTGTTTTTT.

The rearrangement joins TRBV6-5 to TRBJ2-3; 8 positions agree with TRBD1. The CDR3 length is 17 residues. V was clipped by 0 bases and J by 6 bases; unmatched bases: 11. Germline V gene lookup returns CDR1 MNHEY and CDR2 SVGAGI. Here the CDR3 DNA reads TGTGCCAGCAGTTACTCGAGTACGGGACAGGTTTACGATACGCAGTATTTT. As protein: CASSYSSTGQVYDTQYF.

The chain joins TRBV20-1 to TRBJ2-7; 9 nucleotides align to TRBD1. V lost 3 bases to trimming and J lost 3 bases; unmatched junction nucleotides: 3. This CDR3 spans 13 amino acids. Germline V gene lookup returns CDR1 DFQATT and CDR2 SNEGSKA (reference sequence). The CDR3 here is CSASGGQGYEQYF. The CDR3 bases are TGCAGTGCTAGTGGGGGACAGGGCTACGAGCAGTACTTC.

The V and J genes are TRBV28 and TRBJ2-6; D is unclear. V was shortened by 8 bases and J by 0 bases, with 8 bases between the two germline ends. CDR3 size: 14 residues. Per germline, CDR1 MDHEN and CDR2 SYDVKM. DNA of the CDR3: TGTGCCAGCCGCCCCATCTCTGGGGCCAACGTCCTGACTTTC. Protein sequence: CASRPISGANVLTF.

This clonotype was seen a single time. V usage is TRBV5-1 and J usage is TRBJ2-2, with 9 nucleotides matching TRBD2. The length of the CDR3 is 15 residues. CDR1 is SGHRS and CDR2 is YFSETQ in the germline V gene. Germline trimming cut 7 bases from V and 2 bases from J; bases unmatched to any gene: 6. CDR3 sequence reads: CASSTSGQNTGELFF. The CDR3 nucleotides read TGCGCCAGCTCAACTAGCGGGCAAAACACCGGGGAGCTGTTTTTT.

This clonotype was observed a handful of times. This rearrangement joins TRBV20-1 to TRBJ1-2; TRBD1 aligns across 7 bases. From germline, CDR1 is DFQATT and CDR2 SNEGSKA (reference sequence). The CDR3 runs to 16 residues. The V segment lost 2 bases and the J segment 1 base; nucleotides outside the gene matches: 10. The CDR3 nucleotides read TGCAGTGCTAGACGTAACAGGGGTGGGAATAACTATGGCTACACCTTC. Translating it yields CSARRNRGGNNYGYTF.

The V call is TRBV4-3, the J call TRBJ2-1, with TRBD1 matching over 9 bases. The V and J ends lost 0 bases and 8 bases, in that order; junction bases with no gene match: 8. Germline V gene data show CDR1 as LGHNA and CDR2 as YSLEER. CDR3 size: 16 residues. The CDR3 region has the DNA TGCGCCAGCAGCCAAGATCTTGGACAGGGGCTGGATGAGCAGTTCTTC. It specifies CASSQDLGQGLDEQFF.

This clonotype has just a few counts. The rearrangement joins TRBV7-9 to TRBJ2-3; 8 positions match TRBD2. The CDR3 length is 16 residues. V dropped 5 bases and J dropped 2; count of bases not matched to a gene: 9. CDR1 and CDR2 from the germline V gene are SEHNR and FQNEAQ (reference sequence). The CDR3 sequence is CASSGPGRGATDTQYF. CDR3 DNA: TGTGCCAGCAGCGGACCCGGGAGGGGGGCCACAGATACGCAGTATTTT.

This clonotype has only a few counts. This chain links TRBV19 with TRBJ2-1; TRBD1 might be the D (7 bases). Germline V gene sequence: CDR1 LNHDA, CDR2 SQIVND (reference sequence). Trimming took 0 bases from V and 6 from J, leaving 15 bases between them. The CDR3 totals 16 residues. The CDR3 protein is CASSIDAGQFFNEQFF. CDR3 in DNA: TGTGCCAGTAGTATAGATGCGGGACAGTTTTTCAATGAGCAGTTCTTC.

This chain joins TRBV20-1 and TRBJ2-2, with a weak D call TRBD2 (5 bases). The CDR3 is 13 residues long. Germline V lookup: CDR1 DFQATT, CDR2 SNEGSKA (reference sequence). V was clipped by 2 bases and J by 5 bases, with 9 bases between them. The CDR3 reads CSARSPGTGELFF. The CDR3 DNA follows: TGCAGTGCTAGAAGCCCGGGGACCGGGGAGCTGTTTTTT.

The CDR3 nucleotides are TGTGCCAGCAGCTTGGGAGCCCTCACAGATACGCAGTATTTT. This sequence encodes CASSLGALTDTQYF. The gene calls are TRBV7-8 and TRBJ2-3; D is possibly TRBD2 (5 bases). This CDR3 has 14 residues. Deletions cut 3 bases from V and 2 bases from J, with 9 bases between. CDR1 is SGHVS and CDR2 is FQNEAQ in the germline V gene.

There are a few counts of this clonotype. This chain links TRBV6-6 with TRBJ2-7; D is unclear. Trimming shortened V by 2 bases and J by 3 bases, and 8 bases separated the two germline ends. This CDR3 spans 13 amino acids. The germline gives CDR1 MNHNY, CDR2 SVGAGI (reference sequence). The CDR3 DNA sequence: TGTGCCAGCAGTTACGCCCGAAACTACGAGCAGTACTTC. Encoded protein: CASSYARNYEQYF.

This clonotype was observed at least ten times. J is TRBJ2-1 and V is TRBV28; TRBD2 matches at 7 bases. J gave up 8 bases and V 5 bases, and 0 bases lay outside the gene matches. CDR1 is MDHEN, CDR2 SYDVKM, per germline. This CDR3 is 11 amino acids long. In nucleotides, the CDR3 is TGTGCCAGCAGTCTAGCGGATGAGCAGTTCTTC. Its protein product is CASSLADEQFF.

The CDR3 DNA sequence: TGTGCCAGCACCGCAGGGCGGTATGGCTACACCTTC. It encodes CASTAGRYGYTF. The chain is built from TRBV10-3 and TRBJ1-2; the D gene is possibly TRBD1 (5 bases). The CDR3 consists of 12 residues. V was shortened by 10 bases and J by 5 bases, with 14 bases between the two germline ends. CDR1 is ENHRY and CDR2 is SYGVKD in the germline V gene.

This chain uses TRBV6-5 with TRBJ1-3, with TRBD1 as a possible D gene (5 bases). Trimming shortened V by 0 bases and J by 4 bases, and 10 bases separated the two germline ends. Germline assignment: CDR1 MNHEY and CDR2 SVGAGI. This CDR3 contains 15 residues. CDR3 amino acids: CASSYSGDGGNTIYF. The CDR3 DNA reads as TGTGCCAGCAGTTACTCCGGGGACGGAGGAAACACCATATATTTT.

This clonotype was counted only a few times. This chain uses TRBV7-6 with TRBJ2-1; 12 bases line up with TRBD1. The CDR3 is 18 amino acids. After removal of 7 bases from V and 2 bases from J, the junction contained 12 bases not matched to a gene. The germline V gene has CDR1 SGHVS and CDR2 FNYEAQ. The CDR3 sequence is CASIPGTGGDSTYNEQFF. CDR3 DNA: TGTGCCAGCATCCCCGGGACAGGGGGCGATTCAACCTACAATGAGCAGTTCTTC.

This clonotype was counted only a few times. The chain is built from TRBV27 and TRBJ2-3, with D possibly TRBD1 on 5 matching bases. Deletions cut 5 bases from V and 0 bases from J, with 15 bases between. Germline CDR1 and CDR2: MNHEY and SMNVEV (reference sequence). This CDR3 has 16 amino acids. In DNA form, the CDR3 reads TGTGCCAGCAGTGTACAATGGGGCATTAGCACAGATACGCAGTATTTT. Translation: CASSVQWGISTDTQYF.

Many counts were recorded for this clonotype. The V call is TRBV12-3 or TRBV12-4, the J call TRBJ2-1, with a weak D call TRBD1 (6 bases). This CDR3 has 14 residues. V was shortened by 2 bases and J by 4 bases, with 9 bases between the two germline ends. In nucleotides, the CDR3 is TGTGCCAGCAGTTTAAGGACAGAGTACAATGAGCAGTTCTTC. The encoded protein is CASSLRTEYNEQFF.

The chain is built from TRBV21-1 and TRBJ1-2. TRBV21-1 is a pseudogene segment. The CDR3 sequence is 13 residues long. The CDR3 nucleotides read TGTGCCAGCACCAGAGGAAATAACTATGGCTACACCTTC. The encoded protein is CASTRGNNYGYTF.

This clonotype was observed at least ten times. The chain combines TRBV5-5 with TRBJ2-3; 8 bases map to TRBD1. Germline CDR1 and CDR2: SGHKS and YYEKEE (reference sequence). Trimming took 2 bases from V and 6 from J; bases not matched to a gene: 14. The CDR3 covers 17 residues. CDR3: CASSFGPRGRGDDTQYF. The CDR3 DNA reads TGTGCCAGCAGCTTTGGCCCCAGGGGGCGCGGGGACGATACGCAGTATTTT.

This chain joins TRBV6-4 and TRBJ2-7; the D is unclear. CDR3 length: 13 amino acids. Trimming removed 0 bases from V and 6 bases from J, with 9 bases in between. Germline loops: CDR1 MRHNA, CDR2 SNTAGT. The CDR3 nucleotides are TGTGCCAGCAGTGACTCAAATATACGCGAGCAGTACGTC. It yields the protein CASSDSNIREQYV.

The chain links TRBV20-1 to TRBJ2-3; D might be TRBD1 or TRBD2, each matching 5 bases. In germline, CDR1 is DFQATT, CDR2 SNEGSKA (reference sequence). This CDR3 has 14 amino acids. The V and J ends lost 6 bases and 4 bases respectively, with 17 bases between them. The CDR3 coding sequence is TGCAGTGCCCCCAGGGACCCCAGGGCAGATACGCAGTATTTT. Translation: CSAPRDPRADTQYF.

This clonotype appeared many times. This chain joins TRBV6-5 and TRBJ2-2, with D tentatively TRBD2 (6 bases). The length of the CDR3 is 12 residues. Trimming removed 5 bases at V and 7 bases at J, with 8 bases between. Germline V CDR1 and CDR2: MNHEY, SVGAGI. CDR3 amino acids: CASSQGLGELFF. For the CDR3, the DNA is TGTGCCAGCAGTCAGGGACTCGGGGAGCTGTTTTTT.

The chain combines TRBV7-2 with TRBJ1-3; D perhaps matches TRBD1 (5 bases). V was clipped by 5 bases and J by 4 bases, with 9 bases between them. The CDR3 has 13 amino acids. Germline CDR1 is SGHTA and CDR2 is FQGNSA. In nucleotides, the CDR3 is TGTGCCAGCAGCCCAGGACACGGAAACACCATATATTTT. Protein product: CASSPGHGNTIYF.